This T cell receptor (beta chain) was sequenced for a study of cytomegalovirus exposure and HLA in healthy donors. Study-wide results and limits: Some TCR beta chains (more than 150 of them) were listed as cytomegalovirus-associated.

Per germline, CDR1 SGHTA and CDR2 FQGTGA. The CDR3 totals 14 residues. Trimming took 0 bases from V and 4 from J; bases not matched to a gene: 0. A remark on this clone: Its specificity is not known.

It was with 60 Vbeta and 13 Jbeta primers that the PCR ran. The repertoire was sequenced with immunoSEQ multiplex PCR; TCRdb's copy has only in-frame clones and lacks some. Of 50,000 to 70,000 clones in the sample, about 80% were seen once. This sequence joins TRBV7-3 and TRBJ1-3; 7 bases map to TRBD1. Material for sequencing was PBMCs. This TCR derives from a human donor in good health. The CDR3 reads CASSLTGQGNTIYF. CDR3 DNA: TGTGCCAGCAGCTTAACGGGACAGGGAAACACCATATATTTT. Combining the CDR3 with reference TRBV7-3 and TRBJ1-3 gives the whole variable domain GAGVSQTPSNKVTEKGKYVELRCDPISGHTALYWYRQSLGQGPEFLIYFQGTGAADDSGLPNDRFFAVRPEGSVSTLKIQRTERGDSAVYLCASSLTGQGNTIYFGEGSWLTVV.